A single sample is the source of the 32 T cell receptor beta chains below, sequenced in a study of blood T cell repertoires in COVID-19. Here immunoSEQ multiplex PCR was the method, and the copy in TCRdb shows in-frame clones only, minus some. The top ten clones hold around 6% of a sample with 60,000 to 80,000 clones, roughly 90% of them seen once. Sequenced sample: peripheral blood. Receptor source: a human donor in a cohort sampled during active COVID-19.

The rearrangement links TRBV5-1 to TRBJ2-7; 7 nucleotides agree with TRBD1. V lost 3 bases, J lost 4 bases, and 10 bases stayed unmatched. Germline CDR1 SGHRS, CDR2 YFSETQ. The CDR3 length is 15 residues. CDR3 DNA sequence: TGCGCCAGCAGCTCCCGGGACAGTGGAGGATACGAGCAGTACTTC. Translating it yields CASSSRDSGGYEQYF.

The chain is built from TRBV9 and TRBJ1-3, with D perhaps matching TRBD1 (6 bases). Per germline, CDR1 SGDLS and CDR2 YYNGEE. Between the trimmed V and J ends, which lost 1 base and 0 bases, there was a span of 11 bases. The CDR3 loop spans 16 amino acids. The CDR3 is CASSVSTGNSGNTIYF. CDR3 nucleotides: TGTGCCAGCAGCGTATCGACAGGAAACTCTGGAAACACCATATATTTT. The entire variable domain, with the rest obtained from reference TRBV9 and TRBJ1-3, is as follows: DSGVTQTPKHLITATGQRVTLRCSPRSGDLSVYWYQQSLDQGLQFLIQYYNGEERAKGNILERFSAQQFPDLHSELNLSSLELGDSALYFCASSVSTGNSGNTIYFGEGSWLTVV.

The chain joins TRBV7-2 to TRBJ1-1, with D hard to call. The CDR3 covers 17 residues. Trimming removed 8 bases at V and 1 base at J, with 23 bases between. CDR1 and CDR2 (germline): SGHTA, FQGNSA. CDR3 DNA: TGTGCCAGCGTACCGTGGCGGCATGGGTCGGGGAACACTGAAGCTTTCTTT. This translates into CASVPWRHGSGNTEAFF.

This chain links TRBV4-2 with TRBJ2-5, with 10 positions matching TRBD2. V lost 4 bases, J lost 0 bases, and 5 bases stayed unmatched. This CDR3 spans 16 amino acids. The V gene's germline CDR1 is LGHNA and CDR2 YNFKEQ. The CDR3 DNA is TGTGCCAGCAGCCGGCAGGGACTAGCGTACCAAGAGACCCAGTACTTC. The encoded protein is CASSRQGLAYQETQYF.

V is TRBV27 and J is TRBJ1-1; perhaps TRBD1 as D (5 bases). The CDR3 spans 16 residues. V lost 6 bases to trimming and J lost 0 bases, with 17 bases between them. Germline V gene sequence: CDR1 MNHEY, CDR2 SMNVEV (reference sequence). The CDR3 sequence: CASSRTSGIMNTEAFF. CDR3 DNA sequence: TGTGCCAGCAGCCGTACCTCAGGGATCATGAACACTGAAGCTTTCTTT.

The J gene is TRBJ2-7, the V gene TRBV5-1, with D maybe TRBD1 (7 bases). The germline V gene encodes CDR1 SGHRS and CDR2 YFSETQ. V lost 3 bases, J lost 2 bases, and 15 bases lay in between. The CDR3 has 15 amino acids. The CDR3 bases are TGCGCCAGCAGCTCTCTCCAGGGGGGAGCCTACGAGCAGTACTTC. This codes for CASSSLQGGAYEQYF.

This clone was recorded only once. The rearrangement uses TRBV5-1 and TRBJ1-2, with D tentatively TRBD1 (6 bases). V was trimmed by 4 bases and J by 8 bases, leaving 24 bases between them. From germline, CDR1 is SGHRS and CDR2 YFSETQ. This CDR3 has 16 amino acids. CDR3 DNA: TGCGCCAGCAGCCCGGGGGGGGCAGCTACCCAACGGGGCTACACCTTC. Protein: CASSPGGAATQRGYTF. Drawing the rest from reference TRBV5-1 and TRBJ1-2, the complete variable domain is KAGVTQTPRYLIKTRGQQVTLSCSPISGHRSVSWYQQTPGQGLQFLFEYFSETQRNKGNFPGRFSGRQFSNSRSEMNVSTLELGDSALYLCASSPGGAATQRGYTFGSGTRLTVV.

V and J are TRBV11-2 and TRBJ2-3; 14 nucleotides align to TRBD2. J lost 5 bases, V lost 8 bases, and 6 bases had no gene match. The CDR3 consists of 15 residues. CDR1 is SGHAT, CDR2 FQNNGV, per germline. CDR3 residues: CASLTGLAGEDTQYF. CDR3 nucleotide sequence: TGTGCCAGCCTCACGGGACTAGCGGGAGAAGATACGCAGTATTTT.

J is TRBJ1-1 and V is TRBV5-4; no clear D gene. CDR3 length equals 15 residues. Trimming cost V 0 bases and J 4 bases, with 13 bases left between them. Germline-derived CDR1 and CDR2 are SGHNT and YYREEE (reference sequence). The CDR3 nucleotides read TGTGCCAGCAGCTTGGGAGCGGGTGGGCCCACTGAAGCTTTCTTT. It is translated as CASSLGAGGPTEAFF.

There are a few counts of this clone. This chain joins TRBV2 and TRBJ1-4; D is possibly TRBD1 (6 bases). Between the trimmed V and J ends, which lost 6 bases and 4 bases, there was a span of 15 bases. The CDR3 extends over 15 amino acids. Per germline, CDR1 SNHLY and CDR2 FYNNEI. The CDR3 here is CASRDSSNRNEKLFF. CDR3 nucleotides: TGTGCCAGCAGGGACAGCTCGAATCGTAATGAAAAACTGTTTTTT.

The V and J genes are TRBV25-1 and TRBJ2-1; 7 bases align to TRBD2. Germline CDR1 MGHDK, CDR2 SYGVNS. The V gene end was trimmed by 3 bases and the J gene end by 4 bases; junction bases not matched to a gene: 6. The CDR3 has 15 amino acids. The CDR3: CASSEAGAGYNEQFF. The CDR3 DNA is TGTGCCAGCAGTGAGGCCGGAGCGGGATACAATGAGCAGTTCTTC.

The chain couples TRBV4-1 to TRBJ2-3, with D possibly being TRBD2 (5 bases). The CDR3 length is 15 residues. The germline V gene encodes CDR1 MGHRA and CDR2 YSYEKL. V was trimmed by 4 bases and J by 0 bases, leaving 11 bases between them. CDR3 sequence: CASSRREGSTDTQYF. In DNA, the CDR3 is TGCGCCAGCAGCCGGCGCGAGGGAAGCACAGATACGCAGTATTTT.

The gene calls are TRBV12-3 or TRBV12-4 and TRBJ1-2; possible D gene TRBD1, 5 bases. The CDR3 totals 12 residues. V lost 4 bases and J 6 bases, leaving 9 bases between the germline ends. The CDR3 bases are TGTGCCAGCAGTTCGGACACTGATGGCTACACCTTC. The encoded protein is CASSSDTDGYTF.

In its sample, this clone was seen once. The chain combines TRBV9 with TRBJ1-1, with D tentatively TRBD1 (6 bases). Germline CDR1 SGDLS, CDR2 YYNGEE. The V gene lost 3 bases and the J gene lost 8 bases, with 14 bases spanning the gap. The CDR3 loop spans 13 amino acids. The DNA of the CDR3 is TGTGCCAGCAGCGACCCACAGGGACAAGAAGCTTTCTTT. Translation gives CASSDPQGQEAFF.

This clone was seen more than once but under ten times. The genes are TRBV30 and TRBJ2-4; 8 positions agree with TRBD2. Germline lookup yields CDR1 GTSNPN and CDR2 SVGIG (reference sequence). This CDR3 is 12 amino acids long. The J segment lost 8 bases and the V segment lost 7 bases, leaving 7 bases of the junction unmatched. CDR3 loop: CALSGSGHIQYF. As DNA, the CDR3 is TGTGCCTTAAGCGGGAGTGGGCACATTCAGTACTTC.

CDR3 amino acids: CASSRGQGPGTEAFF. In DNA, the CDR3 is TGTGCCAGCAGCCGTGGCCAGGGGCCGGGCACTGAAGCTTTCTTT. V usage is TRBV11-2 and J usage is TRBJ1-1, with D possibly TRBD1 on 6 matching bases. The V and J ends lost 5 bases and 4 bases respectively, with 17 bases between them. Germline V gene sequence: CDR1 SGHAT, CDR2 FQNNGV. The CDR3 consists of 15 residues.

The chain is built from TRBV6-5 and TRBJ2-2; D may be TRBD1 (5 bases). V dropped 6 bases and J dropped 5 bases, with 13 bases sitting between them. Germline V CDR1 and CDR2: MNHEY, SVGAGI. The CDR3 runs 14 residues. This CDR3 reads CASRWSGQTGELFF. Here the CDR3 DNA reads TGTGCCAGCAGATGGTCAGGGCAGACCGGGGAGCTGTTTTTT.

This chain uses TRBV3-1 (or the pseudogene TRBV3-2) with TRBJ1-2; tentatively, D is TRBD1 (6 bases). CDR3 length equals 14 residues. Germline CDR1 LGHDT, CDR2 YNNKEL (reference sequence). The V and J ends lost 4 bases and 7 bases respectively, with 16 bases between them. CDR3 sequence (DNA): TGTGCCAGCAGCCCGATCGGCAGGGGAGTTGGCTACACCTTC. It encodes CASSPIGRGVGYTF.

This chain uses TRBV5-6 with TRBJ1-1; TRBD1 might be the D (5 bases). The germline gives CDR1 SGHDT, CDR2 YYEEEE. The CDR3 is made up of 17 amino acids. Trimming cost V 0 bases and J 10 bases, with 25 bases left between them. CDR3 nucleotides: TGTGCCAGCAGCTTGGCGGGACTCAACTTGGGTATAAAGGTAGCTTTCTTT. Residues: CASSLAGLNLGIKVAFF.

The V call is TRBV7-8, the J call TRBJ1-5, with TRBD1 identical over 11 bases. The CDR3 has 16 residues. From germline, CDR1 is SGHVS and CDR2 FQNEAQ. V lost 5 bases and J lost 4; bases outside the gene matches: 7. The CDR3 loop is CASSPFRDRGNQPQHF. The CDR3, as DNA: TGTGCCAGCAGCCCCTTCCGGGACAGGGGGAATCAGCCCCAGCATTTT.

The chain has TRBV30 and TRBJ1-2, with 11 nucleotides matching TRBD1. V dropped 8 bases and J dropped 1; count of bases not matched to a gene: 9. Germline V gives CDR1 GTSNPN, CDR2 SVGIG (reference sequence). The CDR3 length is 15 residues. As DNA, the CDR3 is TGTGCCGGGAATGTAGGGACAGGGGGTAACTATGGCTACACCTTC. Its protein product is CAGNVGTGGNYGYTF.

This clone appeared a single time. The V gene is TRBV15, the J gene TRBJ1-1; D may be TRBD1 (5 bases). The CDR3 is 13 residues long. Germline lookup yields CDR1 LNHNV and CDR2 YYDKDF (reference sequence). The V and J ends lost 10 bases and 0 bases respectively, with 12 bases between them. CDR3 region: CAIAGQLNTEAFF. CDR3 DNA sequence: TGTGCCATCGCGGGGCAGCTGAACACTGAAGCTTTCTTT.

The rearrangement uses TRBV6-2 or TRBV6-3 and TRBJ2-7, with 7 bases matching TRBD1. The J segment lost 5 bases and the V segment lost 0 bases, leaving 10 bases of the junction unmatched. Germline-derived CDR1 and CDR2 are MNHEY and SVGEGT. There are 16 residues in the CDR3. DNA of the CDR3: TGTGCCAGCAGTTACTCGAGACCCGGGACAGACCACGAGCAGTACTTC. Translated, it gives CASSYSRPGTDHEQYF.

The chain links TRBV2 to TRBJ1-6; D possibly corresponds to TRBD1 (6 bases). CDR3 length equals 15 residues. From germline, CDR1 is SNHLY and CDR2 FYNNEI. The V and J ends lost 6 bases and 5 bases respectively, with 14 bases between them. The CDR3 protein is CASSPQGDHNSPLHF. The DNA of the CDR3 is TGTGCCAGCAGCCCACAGGGAGACCATAATTCACCCCTCCACTTT.

The genes are TRBV9 and TRBJ2-2; the match to TRBD2 covers 7 bases. This CDR3 comprises 17 residues. The germline V gene encodes CDR1 SGDLS and CDR2 YYNGEE. The J segment lost 2 bases and the V segment lost 3 bases, leaving 10 bases of the junction unmatched. CDR3 loop: CASSAAGAGVNTGELFF. CDR3 nucleotides: TGTGCCAGCAGCGCCGCCGGGGCGGGAGTAAACACCGGGGAGCTGTTTTTT. Full variable domain (outside the CDR3, taken from reference TRBV9 and TRBJ2-2): DSGVTQTPKHLITATGQRVTLRCSPRSGDLSVYWYQQSLDQGLQFLIQYYNGEERAKGNILERFSAQQFPDLHSELNLSSLELGDSALYFCASSAAGAGVNTGELFFGEGSRLTVL.

The J gene is TRBJ2-1, the V gene TRBV11-2; D is possibly TRBD2 (7 bases). CDR1 and CDR2 (germline): SGHAT, FQNNGV. Trimming stripped 6 bases from V and 3 bases from J, with 18 bases between. The CDR3 covers 16 residues. The DNA for the CDR3 is TGTGCCAGCAGGTCCTATCGGGGGGCTAACTACAATGAGCAGTTCTTC. Translated, it gives CASRSYRGANYNEQFF.

The chain links TRBV14 to TRBJ1-5; D is undetermined. This CDR3 comprises 16 residues. Deletions cut 0 bases from V and 7 bases from J, with 16 bases between. CDR1 is SGHDN and CDR2 is FVKESK in the germline V gene. The CDR3 here is CASSQDWAPLGQPQHF. CDR3 bases: TGTGCCAGCAGCCAAGATTGGGCACCTCTTGGACAGCCCCAGCATTTT. Full variable domain (rest looked up from reference TRBV14 and TRBJ1-5): EAGVTQFPSHSVIEKGQTVTLRCDPISGHDNLYWYRRVMGKEIKFLLHFVKESKQDESGMPNNRFLAERTGGTYSTLKVQPAELEDSGVYFCASSQDWAPLGQPQHFGDGTRLSIL.

This clone has a single count. This chain joins TRBV11-3 and TRBJ2-7; 8 nucleotides line up with TRBD2. The germline V gene has CDR1 SGHNT and CDR2 YENEEA. This CDR3 is 14 amino acids long. With 3 bases clipped from V and 6 bases from J, the junction kept 7 bases outside the gene matches. The CDR3 is CASSLSGGNTEQYF. The CDR3 DNA is TGTGCCAGCAGCTTGAGCGGGGGTAACACCGAGCAGTACTTC.

The rearrangement uses TRBV12-3 or TRBV12-4 and TRBJ1-2; 7 bases align to TRBD1. The J segment lost 5 bases and the V segment lost 5 bases, leaving 2 bases of the junction unmatched. The CDR3 consists of 12 residues. The CDR3 coding sequence is TGTGCCAGCAGTGCGACAGGGTATGGCTACACCTTC. It yields the protein CASSATGYGYTF.

The CDR3, as DNA: TGCGCCAGCAGCTTGGGACCGGGTCTAAACAGGGGCAATCCGTATACGAACACTGAAGCTTTCTTT. As protein: CASSLGPGLNRGNPYTNTEAFF. This chain connects TRBV5-1 to TRBJ1-1; 7 bases align to TRBD1. With V trimmed by 0 bases and J by 1 base, 24 bases remained unmatched. Looked up from germline, CDR1 is SGHRS and CDR2 is YFSETQ. This CDR3 comprises 22 residues.

The CDR3 region has the DNA TGTGCCAGCAGTCTCTTCGTCGTTCCGGGACTAGCGGGGCTTTACGAGCAGTACTTC. Translating gives CASSLFVVPGLAGLYEQYF. V is TRBV27 and J is TRBJ2-7; 13 positions agree with TRBD2. The CDR3 is 19 amino acids. Unmatched junction bases numbered 17, after V lost 5 bases and J lost 4 bases. CDR1 and CDR2 from the germline V gene are MNHEY and SMNVEV (reference sequence).

The genes are TRBV4-1 and TRBJ2-5; D uncertain. V lost 1 base to trimming and J lost 2 bases, with 8 bases between them. This CDR3 has 14 residues. Germline V CDR1 and CDR2: MGHRA, YSYEKL. CDR3 in amino acids: CASSQVALQETQYF. As DNA, the CDR3 is TGCGCCAGCAGCCAAGTCGCCCTACAAGAGACCCAGTACTTC.